The present TCR beta chain was sequenced within a study of T cell repertoires in cytomegalovirus infection. Looking at the study overall: Alongside well-studied HLA-B-restricted CMV epitopes, recently identified HLA-C-restricted CMV epitopes were also used. It was the public TCR beta signatures that indicated both CMV infection and matching HLA type. Overall study results and limits: The ex vivo response was dominated by HLA-C-restricted CMV-specific TCR beta clonotypes. Adding up the frequency of public TCR beta families identified people who carried CMV plus the relevant HLA.

Concerning this clonotype itself: Its cognate antigen is unknown.

The V gene lost 5 bases and the J gene lost 2 bases, with 14 bases spanning the gap. The germline V gene has CDR1 SGHTA and CDR2 FQGNSA. This CDR3 is 15 amino acids long. TCRdb itself ran the reads through MiXCR, one entry per CDR3 protein. The top ten hold over 60% of the sample, which has around 95,000 distinct CDR3 sequences, 25% to 30% seen once. The sample consisted of CD8+ T cells from cultured PBMCs, taken from culture after CMV antigen stimulation. The chain combines TRBV7-2 with TRBJ2-3; D call uncertain. The receptor comes from a human donor in good health (CMV status not recorded). Some clones in this sample may be carry-over from other donors' samples. CDR3 residues: CASSLLSATTDTQYF. CDR3 DNA: TGTGCCAGCAGCCTCTTGTCCGCCACCACAGATACGCAGTATTTT.